This TCR beta chain stems from a study of blood T cell repertoires in COVID-19. This clone occurred once. Germline CDR1 reads SGDLS; CDR2 reads YYNGEE. V shed 0 bases and J 6 bases; nucleotides not matched to a gene: 11. The CDR3 is 17 residues long. In assigning cohorts, the study relied on participant-reported clinical history. Measured with immunoSEQ multiplex PCR; TCRdb has only the in-frame clones, and not every one. Of over 250,000 clones in the sample, 80% to 90% were seen once. The chain joins TRBV9 to TRBJ2-3, with 9 bases lining up with TRBD2. The specimen sequenced was PBMCs or T cells enriched from blood (not recorded which). The TCR comes from a man aged 35 to 55 who had recovered from COVID-19. CDR3 loop: CASSVGLAGVNVDTQYF. The DNA for the CDR3 is TGTGCCAGCAGCGTAGGGTTAGCGGGAGTTAACGTTGATACGCAGTATTTT. Complete variable domain (other parts from reference TRBV9 and TRBJ2-3): DSGVTQTPKHLITATGQRVTLRCSPRSGDLSVYWYQQSLDQGLQFLIQYYNGEERAKGNILERFSAQQFPDLHSELNLSSLELGDSALYFCASSVGLAGVNVDTQYFGPGTRLTVL.